This T cell receptor beta chain stems from a study of blood T cell repertoires in COVID-19. Whole-study context: Researchers got acute and convalescent COVID-19 samples from the United States, Italy and Spain. In each case, the material was cDNA or gDNA derived from T cells, B-cell-depleted T cells, or PBMCs.

Per the study methods: Reference gene primer amplification in the assay estimated nucleated cell counts. Profiled with immunoSEQ multiplex PCR; TCRdb holds only in-frame clones, not every one. V, J and clone size are taken as reported in that table, and D and trimming were inferred from the DNA itself. The data show about 180,000 clones, 86% seen once. Germline assignment: CDR1 MNHEY and CDR2 SVGAGI. This CDR3 region has 15 residues. With V trimmed by 5 bases and J by 2 bases, 6 bases remained unmatched. This clone was counted a few times. This sequence originates from a man aged 70 or older with active or convalescent COVID-19. Sequenced input: peripheral blood. The chain carries TRBV6-5 and TRBJ1-5; TRBD1 aligns across 7 bases. DNA for the CDR3: TGTGCCAGCAGTCAGACAGGGAGTGGCAATCAGCCCCAGCATTTT. It is translated as CASSQTGSGNQPQHF.